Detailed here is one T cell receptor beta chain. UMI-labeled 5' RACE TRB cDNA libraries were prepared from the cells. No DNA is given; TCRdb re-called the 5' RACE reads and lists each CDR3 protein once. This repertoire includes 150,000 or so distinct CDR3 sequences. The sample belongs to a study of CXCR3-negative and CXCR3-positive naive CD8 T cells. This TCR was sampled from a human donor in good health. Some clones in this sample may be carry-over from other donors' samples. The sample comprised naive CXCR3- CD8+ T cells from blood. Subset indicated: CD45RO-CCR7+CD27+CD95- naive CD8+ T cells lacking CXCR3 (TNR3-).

The CDR3 is CASSSRSTGDPAYEQYF. The chain uses TRBV7-9 and TRBJ2-7; TCRdb's D call, TRBD1, is unchecked because there is no DNA. This CDR3 spans 17 amino acids. Germline lookup yields CDR1 SEHNR and CDR2 FQNEAQ (reference sequence).